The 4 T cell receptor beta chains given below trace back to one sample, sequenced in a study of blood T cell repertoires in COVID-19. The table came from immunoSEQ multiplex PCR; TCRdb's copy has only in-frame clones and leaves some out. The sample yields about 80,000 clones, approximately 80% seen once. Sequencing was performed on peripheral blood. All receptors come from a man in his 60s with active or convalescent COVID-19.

The CDR3 spells CASMRDSTTNYGYTF. The DNA of the CDR3 is TGTGCCAGCATGCGGGACAGCACCACCAACTATGGCTACACCTTC. J is TRBJ1-2 and V is TRBV7-9; TRBD1 agrees at 7 bases. With V trimmed by 7 bases and J by 2 bases, 10 bases remained unmatched. CDR1 is SEHNR, CDR2 FQNEAQ, per germline (reference sequence). This CDR3 has 15 residues.

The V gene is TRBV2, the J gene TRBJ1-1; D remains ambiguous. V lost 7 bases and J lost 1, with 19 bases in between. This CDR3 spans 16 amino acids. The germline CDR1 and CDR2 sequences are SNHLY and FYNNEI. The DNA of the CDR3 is TGTGCCAGCAAGGGCTTCGGAGGGTACGGGAACACTGAAGCTTTCTTT. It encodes CASKGFGGYGNTEAFF.

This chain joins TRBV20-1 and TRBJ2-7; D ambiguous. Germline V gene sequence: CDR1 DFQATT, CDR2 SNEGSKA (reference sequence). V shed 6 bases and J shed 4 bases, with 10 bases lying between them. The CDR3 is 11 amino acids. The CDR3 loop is CSAMMEYEQYF. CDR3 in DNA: TGCAGTGCAATGATGGAGTACGAGCAGTACTTC.

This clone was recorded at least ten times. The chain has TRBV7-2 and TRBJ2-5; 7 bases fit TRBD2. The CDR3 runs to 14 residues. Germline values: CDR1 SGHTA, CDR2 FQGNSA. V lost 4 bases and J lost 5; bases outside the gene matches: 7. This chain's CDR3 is CASSSSGASETQYF. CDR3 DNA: TGTGCCAGCAGCTCCAGCGGGGCGAGTGAGACCCAGTACTTC.